Listed below are T cell receptor beta chains from one sample, sequenced in a study of Ad26.COV2.S vaccination and SARS-CoV-2 variants. Profiling relied on immunoSEQ multiplex PCR, and the TCRdb table lists in-frame clones only, not all of them. This sample has 350,000 to 600,000 clones, with about nine tenths found just once. The sequencing used peripheral blood, collected in a trial of Ad26.COV2.S vaccine versus placebo. The receptors shown here come from a person aged 18-65 years who received the Ad26.COV2.S COVID-19 vaccine or a placebo. Both conserved end residues are trimmed from each CDR3. Size is stated for part of the rows, as once, few or many counts, or as a class when the clone is expanded.

v_call: TRBV30; clone_size: .; j_call: TRBJ1-6; cdr3_aa: ACQGPGLHSPLH
v_call: TRBV3-1/TRBV3-2; clone_size: .; j_call: TRBJ2-7; cdr3_aa: ASEDPSSYEQY
v_call: TRBV7-2; clone_size: .; j_call: TRBJ2-1; cdr3_aa: ASSLMAGAQNEQF
v_call: TRBV4-1; clone_size: .; j_call: TRBJ1-1; cdr3_aa: ASSQGGPVKYTEAF
v_call: TRBV6-5; clone_size: .; j_call: TRBJ1-1; cdr3_aa: ASSRRTSEAF
v_call: TRBV27; clone_size: .; j_call: TRBJ2-3; cdr3_aa: ASSDDWTGDTDTQY
v_call: TRBV19; clone_size: .; j_call: TRBJ2-1; cdr3_aa: ASSIDVVGVAGGYNEQF
v_call: TRBV4-1; clone_size: once; j_call: TRBJ2-5; cdr3_aa: ASSQDQQFETQY
v_call: TRBV7-2; clone_size: .; j_call: TRBJ1-2; cdr3_aa: ASSFFVSLYGYT
v_call: TRBV2; clone_size: .; j_call: TRBJ1-3; cdr3_aa: ASSYRAGNTIY
v_call: TRBV7-9; clone_size: .; j_call: TRBJ2-7; cdr3_aa: ASSSRDRGGYEQY
v_call: TRBV6-6; clone_size: .; j_call: TRBJ1-1; cdr3_aa: ASRDRAAF
v_call: TRBV7-3; clone_size: .; j_call: TRBJ2-3; cdr3_aa: ASSPLAGANTQY
v_call: TRBV19; clone_size: .; j_call: TRBJ1-3; cdr3_aa: ATDRGVGNTIY
v_call: TRBV5-4; clone_size: .; j_call: TRBJ1-3; cdr3_aa: ASSLRSAGNTIY
v_call: TRBV11-2; clone_size: .; j_call: TRBJ2-2; cdr3_aa: ASSLGAGGTGELF
v_call: TRBV11-2; clone_size: .; j_call: TRBJ2-3; cdr3_aa: ASSLDRGSDTQY
v_call: TRBV29-1; clone_size: .; j_call: TRBJ2-7; cdr3_aa: SVELHYEQY
v_call: TRBV6-2/TRBV6-3; clone_size: few; j_call: TRBJ1-6; cdr3_aa: ASSWTVESPLH
v_call: TRBV5-1; clone_size: .; j_call: TRBJ2-7; cdr3_aa: ASSLLGQTYEQY
v_call: TRBV5-1; clone_size: .; j_call: TRBJ1-1; cdr3_aa: ASSRPDRPNTEAF
v_call: TRBV3-1/TRBV3-2; clone_size: .; j_call: TRBJ2-1; cdr3_aa: ASSQDYPGLVSNEQF
v_call: TRBV25-1; clone_size: .; j_call: TRBJ2-2; cdr3_aa: ASSEGGRTGELF
v_call: TRBV13; clone_size: .; j_call: TRBJ2-7; cdr3_aa: ASSLGSSYEQY
v_call: TRBV3-1/TRBV3-2; clone_size: .; j_call: TRBJ2-5; cdr3_aa: ASSRGLAGAFKETQY
v_call: TRBV28; clone_size: .; j_call: TRBJ2-3; cdr3_aa: ASSLSPNTDTQY
v_call: TRBV2; clone_size: .; j_call: TRBJ2-5; cdr3_aa: ASSGSASGGAVETQY
v_call: TRBV15; clone_size: .; j_call: TRBJ2-5; cdr3_aa: ATSSRQGYQGTQY
v_call: TRBV7-9; clone_size: .; j_call: TRBJ1-2; cdr3_aa: ASSPRTGGAGRGYT
v_call: TRBV11-2; clone_size: once; j_call: TRBJ2-7; cdr3_aa: ASSPRTTEGAPEQY
v_call: TRBV6-5; clone_size: once; j_call: TRBJ2-7; cdr3_aa: ASSEGIPREQY
v_call: TRBV7-2; clone_size: .; j_call: TRBJ1-6; cdr3_aa: ASSLENSLSPLH
v_call: TRBV4-2; clone_size: .; j_call: TRBJ2-1; cdr3_aa: ASSQGLAGGDYNEQF
v_call: TRBV18; clone_size: .; j_call: TRBJ2-3; cdr3_aa: ASATDTQY
v_call: TRBV5-6; clone_size: few; j_call: TRBJ1-5; cdr3_aa: ASSLGQGVFDQPQH
v_call: TRBV28; clone_size: .; j_call: TRBJ1-2; cdr3_aa: ASSPIRGYGYT
v_call: TRBV27; clone_size: .; j_call: TRBJ2-7; cdr3_aa: ASSLSGPYEQY
v_call: TRBV9; clone_size: .; j_call: TRBJ2-1; cdr3_aa: ASSVTQAGTSSYNEQF
v_call: TRBV4-1; clone_size: once; j_call: TRBJ1-1; cdr3_aa: ASSQAWGADPNTEAF
v_call: TRBV27; clone_size: .; j_call: TRBJ2-7; cdr3_aa: ASSQGLAFDEQY
v_call: TRBV15; clone_size: .; j_call: TRBJ2-5; cdr3_aa: ATSRDQAGQETQY
v_call: TRBV12-3/TRBV12-4; clone_size: .; j_call: TRBJ2-7; cdr3_aa: ASRLWGSYEQY
v_call: TRBV30; clone_size: .; j_call: TRBJ1-3; cdr3_aa: AWSVNTIY
v_call: TRBV24-1; clone_size: .; j_call: TRBJ2-1; cdr3_aa: ATSDRVREGLANEQF
v_call: TRBV30; clone_size: .; j_call: TRBJ1-2; cdr3_aa: AWRTGRNGYT
v_call: TRBV4-3; clone_size: .; j_call: TRBJ1-2; cdr3_aa: ASSPRTRGLGGYT
v_call: TRBV5-1; clone_size: .; j_call: TRBJ2-7; cdr3_aa: ASSLGLTTGDPYEQY
v_call: TRBV28; clone_size: .; j_call: TRBJ2-2; cdr3_aa: ASRLNTGELF
v_call: TRBV28; clone_size: .; j_call: TRBJ2-1; cdr3_aa: ASSPSWSGSSYNEQF
v_call: TRBV19; clone_size: .; j_call: TRBJ2-3; cdr3_aa: ASSRLAETDTQY
v_call: TRBV23-1; clone_size: .; j_call: TRBJ2-5; cdr3_aa: ASSQWAGGTETQY
v_call: TRBV3-1/TRBV3-2; clone_size: .; j_call: TRBJ1-2; cdr3_aa: ASSQDRGYGYT
v_call: TRBV21-1; clone_size: .; j_call: TRBJ2-1; cdr3_aa: ASSPRTSHYYNEQF
v_call: TRBV7-8; clone_size: .; j_call: TRBJ2-7; cdr3_aa: ASSINYAAVYEQY
v_call: TRBV7-2; clone_size: .; j_call: TRBJ2-3; cdr3_aa: ASSLAERLIDTQY
v_call: TRBV4-2; clone_size: .; j_call: TRBJ2-7; cdr3_aa: ASSPPGGYEQY
v_call: TRBV5-1; clone_size: .; j_call: TRBJ1-6; cdr3_aa: ASSLDGRGPQSPLH